These 22 T cell receptor beta chains came from one sample sequenced in a study of T cell responses to AZD1222 COVID-19 vaccine. Measured with immunoSEQ multiplex PCR; TCRdb has only the in-frame clones, and not every one. In the table there are tens of thousands of clones, roughly 90% of which are singletons. Sequences were derived from peripheral blood, sampled on day 0 of AZD1222 vaccination. These receptors came from an adult in good health.

CDR3 nucleotide sequence: TGTGCCAGCAGCTACCGAGCGGGAGTAGAGACCCAGTACTTC. As protein: CASSYRAGVETQYF. The rearrangement uses TRBV5-4 and TRBJ2-5, with 8 bases that match TRBD2. The trim removed 3 bases at V and 4 bases at J, leaving 5 bases unmatched. CDR1 and CDR2 (germline): SGHNT, YYREEE (reference sequence). The CDR3 has 14 amino acids. The variable domain in full, with the rest retrieved from reference TRBV5-4 and TRBJ2-5, is ETGVTQSPTHLIKTRGQQVTLRCSSQSGHNTVSWYQQALGQGPQFIFQYYREEENGRGNFPPRFSGLQFPNYSSELNVNALELDDSALYLCASSYRAGVETQYFGPGTRLLVL.

This rearrangement joins TRBV4-2 to TRBJ2-7; TRBD2 aligns across 8 bases. CDR1 is LGHNA and CDR2 is YNFKEQ in the germline V gene. Unmatched junction bases numbered 14, after V lost 3 bases and J lost 1 base. The CDR3 totals 18 residues. The CDR3 is CASSQDTGGAGFSYEQYF. CDR3 bases: TGTGCCAGCAGCCAGGATACCGGGGGGGCAGGGTTTTCCTACGAGCAGTACTTC.

The CDR3 region has the DNA TGTGCCAGCAGCTTAGCGGGGGGTAGCGGGAGTTACGAGCAGTACTTC. Its protein is CASSLAGGSGSYEQYF. The rearrangement joins TRBV7-2 to TRBJ2-7, with TRBD2 matching over 9 bases. This CDR3 has 16 amino acids. Trimming took 0 bases from V and 4 from J; bases not matched to a gene: 7. The germline CDR1 and CDR2 sequences are SGHTA and FQGNSA.

The V call is TRBV3-1 (or the pseudogene TRBV3-2), the J call TRBJ1-1, with TRBD1 matching 8 bases. The length of the CDR3 is 15 residues. J lost 4 bases, V lost 0 bases, and 4 bases had no gene match. Germline V gene lookup returns CDR1 LGHDT and CDR2 YNNKEL (reference sequence). CDR3 amino acids: CASSQDRGRGTEAFF. The CDR3 coding sequence is TGTGCCAGCAGCCAAGACAGGGGGCGAGGCACTGAAGCTTTCTTT.

The gene calls are TRBV7-6 and TRBJ1-4, with 7 positions matching TRBD1. Per the germline V gene, CDR1 is SGHVS and CDR2 is FNYEAQ. The junction had 11 bases not matched to a gene; V was cut back by 6 bases and J by 7 bases. This CDR3 has 15 amino acids. The CDR3: CASSQTDREAEKLFF. CDR3 DNA: TGTGCCAGCAGTCAAACTGACAGGGAGGCTGAAAAACTGTTTTTT. The full variable domain, rest sourced from reference TRBV7-6 and TRBJ1-4, is GAGVSQSPRYKVTKRGQDVALRCDPISGHVSLYWYRQALGQGPEFLTYFNYEAQQDKSGLPNDRFSAERPEGSISTLTIQRTEQRDSAMYRCASSQTDREAEKLFFGSGTQLSVL.

The J gene is TRBJ2-1, the V gene TRBV14; the D gene could be TRBD1 or TRBD2 (5 bases each). V was cut by 1 base and J by 4 bases, with 8 bases left in between. The CDR3 length is 14 residues. The germline CDR1 and CDR2 sequences are SGHDN and FVKESK. The CDR3 region is CASSQAWGYNEQFF. CDR3 in DNA: TGTGCCAGCAGCCAAGCGTGGGGGTACAATGAGCAGTTCTTC. Supplemented by reference TRBV14 and TRBJ2-1, the full variable domain reads EAGVTQFPSHSVIEKGQTVTLRCDPISGHDNLYWYRRVMGKEIKFLLHFVKESKQDESGMPNNRFLAERTGGTYSTLKVQPAELEDSGVYFCASSQAWGYNEQFFGPGTRLTVL.

The rearrangement joins TRBV5-1 to TRBJ2-7, with no clear D. This CDR3 is built from 12 residues. With 0 bases removed from V and 5 bases from J, the gap between germline ends came to 6 bases. Germline assignment: CDR1 SGHRS and CDR2 YFSETQ. CDR3 sequence: CASSLDVHEQYF. The CDR3 coding sequence is TGCGCCAGCAGCTTGGATGTACACGAGCAGTACTTC. Variable domain in full (rest from reference TRBV5-1 and TRBJ2-7): KAGVTQTPRYLIKTRGQQVTLSCSPISGHRSVSWYQQTPGQGLQFLFEYFSETQRNKGNFPGRFSGRQFSNSRSEMNVSTLELGDSALYLCASSLDVHEQYFGPGTRLTVT.

The DNA of the CDR3 is TGTGCCAGCAGTTCAGGGGGCGCTGGAGGCGGGGAGCTGTTTTTT. Protein: CASSSGGAGGGELFF. The gene calls are TRBV28 and TRBJ2-2, with TRBD1 matching over 8 bases. After removal of 4 bases from V and 7 bases from J, the junction contained 8 bases not matched to a gene. The CDR3 has 15 residues. From germline, CDR1 is MDHEN and CDR2 SYDVKM.

The chain links TRBV5-1 to TRBJ2-1; 7 nucleotides line up with TRBD1. V shed 3 bases and J 6 bases; nucleotides not matched to a gene: 0. The CDR3 extends over 12 amino acids. CDR1 SGHRS and CDR2 YFSETQ come from the germline V gene. This chain's CDR3 is CASSWDSNEQFF. The CDR3 DNA is TGCGCCAGCAGCTGGGACAGCAATGAGCAGTTCTTC. Using reference TRBV5-1 and TRBJ2-1 for the parts outside the CDR3, the full variable domain is KAGVTQTPRYLIKTRGQQVTLSCSPISGHRSVSWYQQTPGQGLQFLFEYFSETQRNKGNFPGRFSGRQFSNSRSEMNVSTLELGDSALYLCASSWDSNEQFFGPGTRLTVL.

The V call is TRBV23-1, the J call TRBJ2-7; TRBD1 agrees at 7 bases. TRBV23-1 carries the ORF label, with uncertain function. The J segment lost 2 bases and the V segment lost 6 bases, leaving 7 bases of the junction unmatched. CDR3 length: 14 amino acids. CDR3 protein: CASRRGQETYEQYF. The CDR3, as DNA: TGCGCCAGCAGACGTGGACAGGAAACCTACGAGCAGTACTTC.

The V call is TRBV5-5, the J call TRBJ2-1, with 8 nucleotides matching TRBD1. Germline assignment: CDR1 SGHKS and CDR2 YYEKEE (reference sequence). This CDR3 has 14 residues. J gave up 10 bases and V 4 bases, and 10 bases lay outside the gene matches. CDR3 in amino acids: CASSTNSQGDEQFF. CDR3 nucleotides: TGTGCCAGCAGCACAAACTCACAGGGGGACGAGCAGTTCTTC.

The V and J genes are TRBV29-1 and TRBJ2-5, with TRBD2 matching 8 bases. This CDR3 region has 13 residues. Germline V lookup: CDR1 SQVTM, CDR2 ANQGSEA. V lost 6 bases to trimming and J lost 4 bases; unmatched junction nucleotides: 7. CDR3 protein: CSVLLTSAETQYF. DNA for the CDR3: TGCAGCGTACTCCTGACTAGCGCAGAGACCCAGTACTTC.

The chain carries TRBV19 and TRBJ1-1, with a weak D call TRBD1 (5 bases). The germline V gene encodes CDR1 LNHDA and CDR2 SQIVND (reference sequence). V gave up 7 bases and J gave up 0 bases, with 15 bases separating them. This CDR3 has 15 residues. The CDR3 sequence: CASTPTDYMNTEAFF. The CDR3 DNA reads TGTGCCAGTACCCCGACAGACTACATGAACACTGAAGCTTTCTTT.

J is TRBJ1-2 and V is TRBV20-1; D might be TRBD1 (5 bases). This CDR3 is built from 11 residues. V lost 3 bases and J 8 bases, leaving 10 bases between the germline ends. Germline-derived CDR1 and CDR2 are DFQATT and SNEGSKA (reference sequence). The CDR3 loop is CSASKGRGYTF. In nucleotides, the CDR3 is TGCAGTGCTAGTAAGGGGCGCGGCTACACCTTC.

The chain combines TRBV20-1 with TRBJ1-5; perhaps TRBD1 as D (6 bases). Trimming removed 3 bases from V and 7 bases from J, with 10 bases in between. The germline V gene encodes CDR1 DFQATT and CDR2 SNEGSKA (reference sequence). This CDR3 comprises 12 residues. CDR3 residues: CSASEQGQPQHF. Written as DNA, the CDR3 is TGCAGTGCTAGTGAACAGGGCCAGCCCCAGCATTTT.

The CDR3 sequence is CASRTERDIPYEQYF. CDR3 sequence (DNA): TGTGCCAGCAGGACCGAGCGGGACATCCCCTACGAGCAGTACTTC. The chain is built from TRBV2 and TRBJ2-7, with a weak D call TRBD2 (7 bases). Germline assignment: CDR1 SNHLY and CDR2 FYNNEI. Trimming pared 6 bases from V and 2 bases from J, leaving 17 bases between. The CDR3 sequence is 15 residues long.

The CDR3 is CSARESEQFF. The CDR3 nucleotides read TGCAGTGCTAGAGAAAGTGAGCAGTTCTTC. This chain uses TRBV20-1 with TRBJ2-1; D unclear. CDR3 length equals 10 residues. The V and J ends lost 0 bases and 9 bases respectively, with 3 bases between them. Germline V gene data show CDR1 as DFQATT and CDR2 as SNEGSKA (reference sequence).

The chain carries TRBV27 and TRBJ2-5; D might be TRBD1 (6 bases). The CDR3 has 14 amino acids. Germline V gene sequence: CDR1 MNHEY, CDR2 SMNVEV (reference sequence). V was cut by 2 bases and J by 4 bases, with 11 bases left in between. The CDR3 region has the DNA TGTGCCAGCAGTTTACGTGTCAGGGGAGAGACCCAGTACTTC. It is translated as CASSLRVRGETQYF.

The CDR3 loop reads CSASRRSRQETQYF. DNA for the CDR3: TGCAGTGCTAGTCGTAGGTCCCGTCAAGAGACCCAGTACTTC. The chain is built from TRBV20-1 and TRBJ2-5; D is ambiguous. CDR3 length: 14 amino acids. Germline CDR1 DFQATT, CDR2 SNEGSKA (reference sequence). V gave up 3 bases and J gave up 2 bases, with 13 bases separating them.

The genes are TRBV9 and TRBJ2-1; possible D gene TRBD2, 6 bases. Germline V CDR1 and CDR2: SGDLS, YYNGEE. V was cut by 5 bases and J by 5 bases, with 14 bases left in between. The CDR3 loop spans 14 amino acids. The CDR3 coding sequence is TGTGCCAGCAGTCTGGGGGGACCCCACAATGAGCAGTTCTTC. It encodes CASSLGGPHNEQFF.

The J gene is TRBJ1-2, the V gene TRBV18; D remains ambiguous. The CDR3 length is 13 residues. V lost 5 bases and J lost 4, with 11 bases in between. Germline CDR1 is KGHSH and CDR2 is LQKENI. Here the CDR3 reads CASSTDALYGYTF. In DNA, the CDR3 is TGTGCCAGCTCAACGGACGCCCTCTATGGCTACACCTTC.

This chain links TRBV6-5 with TRBJ1-2, with TRBD1 as a possible D gene (6 bases). Trimming took off 11 bases at V and 2 bases at J, with 18 bases between the two ends. CDR1 and CDR2 (germline): MNHEY, SVGAGI. The CDR3 is 14 residues long. Here the CDR3 reads CAGSGAGSNYGYTF. In DNA form, the CDR3 reads TGTGCCGGGTCGGGGGCAGGCTCCAACTATGGCTACACCTTC.